A selection of T cell receptor beta chains follows, all from one sample in a study of shared clonotypes between healthy human individuals. Clones were sequenced by immunoSEQ multiplex PCR, and TCRdb holds only the in-frame ones, with some missing. The data hold some 2,000,000 clones, with roughly 96% observed a single time. The sequencing sample was made of naive CD4+ T cells sorted from blood. All receptors derive from a man between 18 and 29 years old in good health. CDR3s include the opening cysteine and the closing phenylalanine or tryptophan. The D gene is left open where the match is weak. A clone size is listed for some rows: how often the clone was seen (once, few, many), or a class if it is expanded.

- TRBJ1-2 TRBV28 few TGTGCCAGCAGTTTCCGAGGGGTCTATGGCTACACCTTC CASSFRGVYGYTF
- TRBJ1-2 TRBV7-2 - TGTGCCAGCAGCTGGACAGATACTAACTATGGCTACACCTTC CASSWTDTNYGYTF
TRBD1 TRBJ1-4 TRBV7-9 - TGTGCCAGCAGTCTACCTTACCGGGACAGGGGTGAAAAACTGTTTTTT CASSLPYRDRGEKLFF
- TRBJ1-6 TRBV6-1 few TGTGCCAGCAGCCTGGGGGAACCCCTCCACTTT CASSLGEPLHF
TRBD1 TRBJ2-5 TRBV5-1 - TGCGCCAGCAGCTTCTTAACTACCGGGACAGGAGGAGAGACCCAGTACTTC CASSFLTTGTGGETQYF
- TRBJ2-5 TRBV9 - TGTGCCAGCAGCGTAGGAGGGGCCAAGTACCAAGAGACCCAGTACTTC CASSVGGAKYQETQYF
- TRBJ1-2 TRBV5-4 - TGTGCCAGCAGCTTGGAACCGAACTATGGCTACACCTTC CASSLEPNYGYTF
- TRBJ2-5 TRBV30 once TGTGCCTGGAGTACGGGGACTGGAGAGACCCAGTACTTC CAWSTGTGETQYF
- TRBJ2-1 TRBV30 - TGTGCCTGGAGTGTACGACATACTGACCCGGAGCAGTTCTTC CAWSVRHTDPEQFF
- TRBJ1-5 TRBV19 - TGTGCCAGTAGCCCAGCGGCCACCGTTCAGCCCCAGCATTTT CASSPAATVQPQHF
TRBD1 TRBJ1-5 TRBV4-3 - TGCGCCAGCAGCCAAGAGGGCAGGGGGAATCAGCCCCAGCATTTT CASSQEGRGNQPQHF
- TRBJ2-6 TRBV19 - TGTGCCAGTAGAGTTTCTGGGGCCAACGTCCTGACTTTC CASRVSGANVLTF
- TRBJ1-4 TRBV2 - TGTGCCAGCAGGTCGGGGATGTTTTCCGGGCCACGGCAAGGAAAACTGTTTTTT CASRSGMFSGPRQGKLFF
TRBD2 TRBJ2-1 TRBV19 - TGTGCCAGTAGTATAGCACCCCAACTAGCGACGAGCTCCTACAATGAGCAGTTCTTC CASSIAPQLATSSYNEQFF
- TRBJ2-3 TRBV7-9 - TGTGCCAGCAGCCACCCACGCACAGATACGCAGTATTTT CASSHPRTDTQYF
- TRBJ1-1 TRBV11-2 once TGTGCCAGCAGCTTAGAGGCTCTTGCTGCGACTGAAGCTTTCTTT CASSLEALAATEAFF
- TRBJ1-5 TRBV6-5 - TGTGCCAGCGGGCCAATACCTCAGCCCCAGCATTTT CASGPIPQPQHF
- TRBJ2-1 TRBV6-6 - TGTGCCAGCAGTTACGGCGGGTCGGGCGATGAGCAGTTCTTC CASSYGGSGDEQFF
- TRBJ1-4 TRBV30 - TGTGCCTGGAGTGTCGGGGCGGCAACTAATGAAAAACTGTTTTTT CAWSVGAATNEKLFF
TRBD2 TRBJ2-1 TRBV5-8 - TGTGCCACCCTCCACATCAGCGGGGTATACAATGAGCAGTTCTTC CATLHISGVYNEQFF
- TRBJ1-4 TRBV28 - TGTGCCAGCAGATCCGGGGGTAATAATGAAAAACTGTTTTTT CASRSGGNNEKLFF
- TRBJ2-1 TRBV11-3 - TGTGCCAGCAGCTCCTTCTCCTACAATGAGCAGTTCTTC CASSSFSYNEQFF
- TRBJ2-2 TRBV11-2 - TGTGCCAGCAGCTTCTACAGGGCAACCGGGGAGCTGTTTTTT CASSFYRATGELFF
- TRBJ2-3 TRBV20-1 once TGCAGTGGAGATGGGGCAGATACGCAGTATTTT CSGDGADTQYF
- TRBJ1-2 TRBV5-1 - TGCGCCAGCAGCATCGACAGCGACTATGGCTACACCTTC CASSIDSDYGYTF
TRBD2 TRBJ2-4 TRBV7-9 once TGTGCCAGCAGCATTGGGGGGGTAGCCAAAAACATTCAGTACTTC CASSIGGVAKNIQYF
- TRBJ1-2 TRBV6-5 - TGTGCCAGCAGTTCGGACAGAGCTAACTATGGCTACACCTTC CASSSDRANYGYTF
- TRBJ1-6 TRBV27 - TGTGCCAGCAGTTTCGGTGGTGGCAGCACTAATTCACCCCTCCACTTT CASSFGGGSTNSPLHF
TRBD1 TRBJ1-1 TRBV25-1 - TGTGCCAGCAGTGAAGTGCTGGGACAGGGGGCGAGTAGCACTGAAGCTTTCTTT CASSEVLGQGASSTEAFF
- TRBJ2-2 TRBV4-1 - TGCGCCAGCAGCCACCCAGGGACGAACACCGGGGAGCTGTTTTTT CASSHPGTNTGELFF
TRBD1 TRBJ2-5 TRBV27 - TGTGCCAGCAGCGAGAGACCGGACAGGGGGGAGACCCAGTACTTC CASSERPDRGETQYF
TRBD2 TRBJ2-3 TRBV7-3 few TGTGCCAGCAGCCCCGGGACTAGCGGAGATACGCAGTATTTT CASSPGTSGDTQYF
TRBD2 TRBJ2-5 TRBV10-2 - TGCGCCAGCAGTAGGACTAGCGGGGGGACGGGTAGGGAGACCCAGTACTTC CASSRTSGGTGRETQYF
TRBD1 TRBJ2-5 TRBV7-2 - TGTGCCAGCAGCTTGGGACAGGGGGAGACCCAGTACTTC CASSLGQGETQYF
TRBD2 TRBJ2-5 TRBV5-1 - TGCGCCAGCAGCTCAACTAGCGGGGGGGCCCGGGAGACCCAGTACTTC CASSSTSGGARETQYF
TRBD2 TRBJ2-2 TRBV9 - TGTGCCAGCAGCGTGACTAGCGGCACCGGGGAGCTGTTTTTT CASSVTSGTGELFF
- TRBJ2-6 TRBV4-3 - TGCGCCAGCAGCCAACTCCCCAGCTCTGGGGCCAACGTCCTGACTTTC CASSQLPSSGANVLTF
TRBD1 TRBJ1-5 TRBV5-5 - TGTGCCAGCAGCTTCTATACAGGGGATAGCAATCAGCCCCAGCATTTT CASSFYTGDSNQPQHF
- TRBJ2-3 TRBV5-8 - TGTGCCAGCAGCCCGATGGGACTCCCACAGTATTTT CASSPMGLPQYF
TRBD1 TRBJ2-2 TRBV6-1 - TGTGCCTCCCAATGGGACAGGACGAACACCGGGGAGCTGTTTTTT CASQWDRTNTGELFF
- TRBJ2-7 TRBV6-6 - TGTGCCAGCAGTTACCGTTCACGAACCTACGAGCAGTACTTC CASSYRSRTYEQYF
TRBD1 TRBJ2-7 TRBV18 - TGTGCCAGCTCACCGGGTAGGGGGCGAGAGCAGTACTTC CASSPGRGREQYF
TRBD2 TRBJ2-1 TRBV2 - TGTGCCAGCAGGGGGGCGGGAGGCTTGAATGAGCAGTTCTTC CASRGAGGLNEQFF
- TRBJ1-2 TRBV5-1 - TGCGCCAGCAGTCGAGGGGAGATGGGCTATGGCTACACCTTC CASSRGEMGYGYTF
- TRBJ1-2 TRBV5-6 many TGTGCCAGCAGCCTAAGACAGGACAGCTACACCTTC CASSLRQDSYTF
- TRBJ2-7 TRBV6-5 - TGTGCCAGCAGCCGCAGCGCTACCTCGACGGGGGGCCAGTACTTC CASSRSATSTGGQYF
- TRBJ2-1 TRBV7-2 - TGTGCCAGCAGTTTCGGGACTGCGTTGTATGAGCAGTTCTTC CASSFGTALYEQFF